This T cell receptor (beta chain) was documented in a study of monozygotic twins with inflammatory bowel disease. Points from the study as a whole: Fewer shared clonotypes with others were found in IBD patients than in healthy twins, especially with disease activity.

Worth noting for this clonotype: Its antigen remains unidentified.

This CDR3 is 15 amino acids long. Germline CDR1 SGHTA, CDR2 FQGTGA. Nested PCRs (about 17 and 10 cycles, two total) were applied to TCRalpha and TCRbeta cDNA. TCRdb reanalyzed the 5' RACE reads, giving one entry per CDR3 protein sequence and no DNA. The listing records about 210,000 distinct CDR3 sequences. Sequences were obtained from blood. The source of this sequence is a human donor with ulcerative colitis or Crohn's disease, or a healthy co-twin of an affected twin (not recorded which). This rearrangement joins TRBV7-3 to TRBJ2-6; TCRdb's D gene call, TRBD1, goes unchecked for lack of DNA. CDR3 sequence: CASSQGTRGANVLTF.